Listed here is a single TCR beta chain. Its antigen is not identified. This PCR relied on a set of 60 Vbeta primers and 13 Jbeta primers. The data were produced by immunoSEQ multiplex PCR, yet TCRdb's version contains in-frame clones alone and is incomplete. The sample lists around 170,000 clones, roughly 80% occurring once. The CDR3 has 15 amino acids. V shed 0 bases and J shed 8 bases, with 14 bases lying between them. In germline, CDR1 is LGHNA, CDR2 YSLEER. The source of the sample is a study of cytomegalovirus exposure and HLA in healthy donors. Findings and caveats of the study: In a later analysis, donors in an Asian-associated ancestry cluster reportedly had fewer N-insertions in productive TCRs than the cohort mean. TCR beta chains numbering more than 150 were designated cytomegalovirus-associated. Reports indicate that TCR beta sequences accurately predicted the HLA-A and HLA-B alleles of most subjects. The authors later found HLA-associated TCR beta chains more clonally expanded than equally common others.

The rearrangement links TRBV4-3 to TRBJ2-1; unclear D gene. The sample taken for sequencing was PBMCs. The receptor comes from a male donor in good health and CMV-seronegative. The CDR3 sequence: CASSQDNLRIDEQFF. The CDR3, as DNA: TGCGCCAGCAGCCAAGATAACTTGCGCATCGATGAGCAGTTCTTC.